The clone carrying this TCR beta chain turned up a few times. With roughly 500 ng total RNA as template and a constant-region primer, TCR beta cDNA was made. Slightly modified ARM-PCR served as the procedure for the TCR beta libraries. These libraries came from three rounds of nested multiplex PCR. TRBV1-TRBV30 forward primers paired with a C-beta reverse primer were used in the first two PCR rounds, which ran around 10 cycles each. In TCRdb, the multiplex PCR reads were re-called with MiXCR into one record per CDR3 protein. The sample yields 300,000 to 350,000 distinct CDR3 sequences, 65% seen once. CDR1 and CDR2 from the germline V gene are MGHRA and YSYEKL. With 4 bases removed from V and 4 bases from J, the gap between germline ends came to 13 bases. CDR3 length: 15 residues. Germline DNA was also extracted, with blood RNA taken from unsorted whole blood. The data were taken from a study of tumor-infiltrating lymphocytes in primary liver carcinoma. Study details: Surgeons resected the patients' primary liver carcinomas.

This chain connects TRBV4-1 to TRBJ2-2; a possible D gene is TRBD2 (6 bases). This clonotype was sampled from a man aged 40-49 years with primary liver carcinoma and hepatitis B virus infection. Input material: peripheral blood. CDR3 bases: TGCGCCAGCAGCCTCCTGACGGGAGTCACCGGGGAGCTGTTTTTT. Translation: CASSLLTGVTGELFF.